These 3 T cell receptor beta chains were sequenced from one sample in a study of T cell repertoires in cytomegalovirus infection. Each CDR3 protein is one row after TCRdb ran MiXCR on the reads. The sample carries roughly 600,000 distinct CDR3 sequences, 20% to 25% recorded once. The material sequenced was CD8+ T cells from PBMCs. The receptors stem from a human donor in good health (CMV status not recorded). Some clones in this sample may be carry-over from other donors' samples.

The J gene is TRBJ1-1, the V gene TRBV20-1, with TRBD1 identical over 12 bases. Germline V gene lookup returns CDR1 DFQATT and CDR2 SNEGSKA (reference sequence). The CDR3 length is 15 residues. J was trimmed by 5 bases and V by 5 bases; bases with no gene match: 9. In nucleotides, the CDR3 is TGCAGTGCTTCTTACCCGGGACAGGGGGCAACTGAAGCTTTCTTT. It specifies CSASYPGQGATEAFF.

This clonotype has a handful of counts. The genes are TRBV7-6 and TRBJ2-1; 7 bases line up with TRBD1. V shed 5 bases and J 8 bases; nucleotides not matched to a gene: 12. Germline CDR1 is SGHVS and CDR2 is FNYEAQ. The CDR3 is 15 residues long. CDR3 region: CASSTGTALGDEQFF. The CDR3 nucleotides are TGTGCCAGCAGCACCGGGACAGCTCTCGGGGATGAGCAGTTCTTC.

This clonotype showed up many times. Here the CDR3 reads CASSFAGSYEQYF. As DNA, the CDR3 is TGTGCCAGCAGCTTCGCAGGCTCCTACGAGCAGTACTTC. J is TRBJ2-7 and V is TRBV7-2; no definite D call. In germline, CDR1 is SGHTA, CDR2 FQGNSA. The CDR3 spans 13 residues. V gave up 3 bases and J gave up 0 bases, with 6 bases separating them.